This T cell receptor (beta chain) was sequenced in a study of blood T cells in healthy people across ages. Combining a sample-barcoded 5' primer with a J-beta primer mix, a second PCR ran for roughly 6 to 12 cycles. One entry per CDR3 protein, called by TCRdb with MiXCR from the 5' RACE reads. The table includes approximately 800,000 distinct CDR3 sequences, just over 55% detected once. Findings and limits, study-wide: CMV infection status of these donors was not known. Both higher diversity and more naive CD4+ cells marked long-lived donors when set against aged donors.

In regard to this clonotype: What it binds is unknown.

CDR3 length: 15 amino acids. Germline CDR1 and CDR2: LGHDT and YNNKEL (reference sequence). The ends were cut back, 3 bases at V and 2 bases at J, with 14 bases in the middle. The chain couples TRBV3-1 to TRBJ2-7; possible D gene TRBD1, 6 bases. The sequence derives from a man aged 40-50 years in good health. Sequenced: blood. CDR3 in DNA: TGTGCCAGCAGCCAGGCCGTGGGGGCCGCCTACGAGCAGTACTTC. Protein sequence: CASSQAVGAAYEQYF.